Detailed here is one T cell receptor beta chain. Clones were sequenced by immunoSEQ multiplex PCR, and TCRdb holds only the in-frame ones, with some missing. The table includes roughly 200,000 clones, 84% detected once. This sample is drawn from a study of blood T cell repertoires in COVID-19. The length of the CDR3 is 15 residues. Germline V gene lookup returns CDR1 MNHNY and CDR2 SVGAGI (reference sequence). J lost 2 bases, V lost 5 bases, and 8 bases had no gene match. This clonotype was obtained from a human donor in a cohort sampled during active COVID-19. The sequencing sample was made of peripheral blood. This sequence joins TRBV6-6 and TRBJ1-2; TRBD1 matches at 7 bases. CDR3 nucleotides: TGTGCCAGCAGTCCGGGAGCGACAGGGAACTATGGCTACACCTTC. Its protein product is CASSPGATGNYGYTF.